The 26 T cell receptor beta chains listed next were all sequenced from one sample in a study of CD8+ T cells in alopecia areata. The treatment: oral pan-JAK inhibitor, 5-10 mg twice daily. Sequencing used cDNA as its template, made by extracting RNA and reverse transcribing it. Some clones are missing from TCRdb's copy, which holds only in-frame ones; the method was immunoSEQ multiplex PCR. Altogether 150,000 to 200,000 clones are present, more than 55% being singletons, with the ten largest covering approximately 1.3%. The source material was CD4+ T cells sorted from blood, sampled at approximately week 49, from a patient treated with tofacitinib. These TCRs come from a human donor with alopecia areata.

The sample holds a few counts of this clone. This chain links TRBV6-5 with TRBJ2-7; D is undetermined. Germline assignment: CDR1 MNHEY and CDR2 SVGAGI. The CDR3 consists of 13 residues. V was pared by 0 bases and J by 9 bases, with 12 bases between. CDR3 in DNA: TGTGCCAGCAGTTACTCGAAGGACGCAGCGCAGTACTTC. Its protein is CASSYSKDAAQYF.

This clone was recorded only once. This rearrangement joins TRBV11-3 to TRBJ2-1; no clear D. Germline-derived CDR1 and CDR2 are SGHNT and YENEEA. This CDR3 region has 11 residues. V lost 3 bases and J 5 bases, leaving 2 bases between the germline ends. The CDR3 is CASSLDNEQFF. Here the CDR3 DNA reads TGTGCCAGCAGCTTGGACAATGAGCAGTTCTTC.

The table lists this clone with a few counts. The V and J genes are TRBV29-1 and TRBJ1-2; no clear D gene. Germline V CDR1 and CDR2: SQVTM, ANQGSEA. This CDR3 contains 13 residues. V was shortened by 4 bases and J by 2 bases, with 11 bases between the two germline ends. The CDR3 is CSVVPDVNYGYTF. The CDR3 nucleotides are TGCAGCGTTGTCCCGGATGTAAACTATGGCTACACCTTC.

V and J are TRBV7-9 and TRBJ1-4, with D tentatively TRBD1 (5 bases). Germline-derived CDR1 and CDR2 are SEHNR and FQNEAQ (reference sequence). This CDR3 is built from 14 residues. Trimming took 2 bases from V and 5 from J, leaving 9 bases between them. CDR3 amino acids: CASSLRQQNEKLFF. The CDR3 nucleotides read TGTGCCAGCAGCTTAAGACAGCAAAATGAAAAACTGTTTTTT.

This clone was counted between two and nine times. The J gene is TRBJ1-1, the V gene TRBV29-1, with no clear D. V gave up 4 bases and J gave up 4 bases, with 13 bases separating them. Per the germline V gene, CDR1 is SQVTM and CDR2 is ANQGSEA. This CDR3 contains 13 residues. The CDR3 loop is CSVAVGEGTEAFF. DNA of the CDR3: TGCAGCGTTGCGGTCGGGGAAGGCACTGAAGCTTTCTTT.

This clone turned up a few times. The rearrangement joins TRBV7-9 to TRBJ2-4, with a possible D match to TRBD1 (7 bases). The germline V gene encodes CDR1 SEHNR and CDR2 FQNEAQ (reference sequence). The germline V and J ends were trimmed by 5 bases and 8 bases, with 19 bases remaining between them. This CDR3 is built from 15 residues. CDR3 loop: CASSTDRDFLDIQYF. For the CDR3, the DNA is TGTGCCAGCAGCACAGACAGGGACTTCCTTGACATTCAGTACTTC.

This clone has only a few counts. The chain joins TRBV14 to TRBJ1-1; D gene unclear. The CDR3 loop spans 13 amino acids. Trimming left V 2 bases short and J 3 bases short, with 7 bases between. Germline CDR1 SGHDN, CDR2 FVKESK. The CDR3 loop reads CASSQIPDTEAFF. CDR3 sequence (DNA): TGTGCCAGCAGCCAAATCCCCGACACTGAAGCTTTCTTT. The whole variable domain, filled in from reference TRBV14 and TRBJ1-1, reads EAGVTQFPSHSVIEKGQTVTLRCDPISGHDNLYWYRRVMGKEIKFLLHFVKESKQDESGMPNNRFLAERTGGTYSTLKVQPAELEDSGVYFCASSQIPDTEAFFGQGTRLTVV.

The chain couples TRBV29-1 to TRBJ2-5; D unresolved. The V gene's germline CDR1 is SQVTM and CDR2 ANQGSEA. The CDR3 runs to 9 residues. V was cut by 7 bases and J by 4 bases, with 4 bases left in between. The CDR3 coding sequence is TGCAGCGCAGGAGAGACCCAGTACTTC. Its protein is CSAGETQYF.

This sequence joins TRBV25-1 and TRBJ1-2, with 11 positions matching TRBD1. This CDR3 region has 15 residues. Germline V CDR1 and CDR2: MGHDK, SYGVNS. The V segment lost 1 base and the J segment 7 bases; nucleotides outside the gene matches: 5. The CDR3 DNA sequence: TGTGCCAGCAGTGAATTCGGACAGGGGGCGCTTGGCTACACCTTC. It yields the protein CASSEFGQGALGYTF.

V gene TRBV29-1 combines with J gene TRBJ1-2; weak D call: TRBD1 (5 bases). V lost 8 bases to trimming and J lost 2 bases, with 12 bases between them. Per the germline V gene, CDR1 is SQVTM and CDR2 is ANQGSEA. The CDR3 is 12 residues long. CDR3 DNA sequence: TGCAGCTCTGAACGACAGAACTATGGCTACACCTTC. Translated: CSSERQNYGYTF.

The chain employs TRBV5-1 and TRBJ1-6; no clear D. Per germline, CDR1 SGHRS and CDR2 YFSETQ. This CDR3 is built from 13 residues. Trimming cost V 4 bases and J 7 bases, with 9 bases left between them. CDR3 sequence reads: CASSPDPNSPLHF. The CDR3 DNA reads as TGCGCCAGCAGCCCGGACCCAAATTCACCCCTCCACTTT.

The chain employs TRBV30 and TRBJ1-2; D remains unclear. The CDR3 runs 13 residues. Germline V gene sequence: CDR1 GTSNPN, CDR2 SVGIG (reference sequence). The V and J ends lost 1 base and 2 bases respectively, with 8 bases between them. CDR3 sequence: CAWSAGSNYGYTF. The CDR3 DNA sequence: TGTGCCTGGAGTGCGGGCAGCAACTATGGCTACACCTTC. Drawing the rest from reference TRBV30 and TRBJ1-2, the complete variable domain is SQTIHQWPATLVQPVGSPLSLECTVEGTSNPNLYWYRQAAGRGLQLLFYSVGIGQISSEVPQNLSASRPQDRQFILSSKKLLLSDSGFYLCAWSAGSNYGYTFGSGTRLTVV.

V usage is TRBV7-3 and J usage is TRBJ1-2; possibly TRBD1 for D (6 bases). V gave up 6 bases and J gave up 8 bases, with 19 bases separating them. The V gene's germline CDR1 is SGHTA and CDR2 FQGTGA. The CDR3 sequence is 14 residues long. The CDR3 reads CASSINQGSQGYTF. CDR3 DNA sequence: TGTGCCAGCAGTATCAACCAGGGGTCTCAGGGCTACACCTTC. The variable domain in full, completed from reference TRBV7-3 and TRBJ1-2, reads GAGVSQTPSNKVTEKGKYVELRCDPISGHTALYWYRQSLGQGPEFLIYFQGTGAADDSGLPNDRFFAVRPEGSVSTLKIQRTERGDSAVYLCASSINQGSQGYTFGSGTRLTVV.

The chain couples TRBV5-6 to TRBJ1-5; maybe TRBD1 (6 bases). Trimming removed 0 bases from V and 4 bases from J, with 8 bases in between. Germline V CDR1 and CDR2: SGHDT, YYEEEE. This CDR3 has 14 residues. CDR3 nucleotide sequence: TGTGCCAGCAGCTTGGCACAGGGTAATCAGCCCCAGCATTTT. Its protein product is CASSLAQGNQPQHF.

This clone was found once. The J gene is TRBJ2-6, the V gene TRBV27; unclear D gene. V gave up 3 bases and J gave up 2 bases, with 8 bases separating them. This CDR3 region has 15 residues. In germline, CDR1 is MNHEY, CDR2 SMNVEV (reference sequence). CDR3 sequence reads: CASSFRGPGANVLTF. CDR3 nucleotide sequence: TGTGCCAGCAGTTTTCGAGGTCCTGGGGCCAACGTCCTGACTTTC.

This clone was seen more than once but under ten times. V usage is TRBV7-2 and J usage is TRBJ2-3, with D maybe TRBD2 (6 bases). The CDR3 loop spans 16 amino acids. Per germline, CDR1 SGHTA and CDR2 FQGNSA. Trimming shortened V by 0 bases and J by 5 bases, and 15 bases separated the two germline ends. The CDR3 region has the DNA TGTGCCAGCAGCTTAGCTTCGCGGGGTCCGTTAGATACGCAGTATTTT. As protein: CASSLASRGPLDTQYF.

This clone turned up a few times. CDR3 nucleotides: TGTGCCAGCAGACACGGACAGGGGGCAGGAGAGCAGTTCTTC. Protein: CASRHGQGAGEQFF. The gene calls are TRBV6-6 and TRBJ2-1; 11 bases line up with TRBD1. Germline values: CDR1 MNHNY, CDR2 SVGAGI (reference sequence). CDR3 length: 14 amino acids. Unmatched junction bases numbered 8, after V lost 6 bases and J lost 10 bases.

The chain is built from TRBV9 and TRBJ1-2; D is undetermined. The CDR3 extends over 13 amino acids. V lost 4 bases to trimming and J lost 8 bases, with 15 bases between them. Germline lookup yields CDR1 SGDLS and CDR2 YYNGEE. CDR3 sequence (DNA): TGTGCCAGCAGCCTAGGATCGGGTTCCGGCTACACCTTC. Its protein product is CASSLGSGSGYTF.

V is TRBV27 and J is TRBJ1-2, with TRBD1 matching over 8 bases. J gave up 2 bases and V 4 bases, and 6 bases lay outside the gene matches. CDR1 is MNHEY and CDR2 is SMNVEV in the germline V gene (reference sequence). The CDR3 has 15 residues. CDR3 loop: CASSSRTGSNYGYTF. The DNA of the CDR3 is TGTGCCAGCAGTTCGAGGACAGGGTCAAACTATGGCTACACCTTC.

The chain employs TRBV30 and TRBJ2-1; 8 bases line up with TRBD2. Losses at the gene ends were 0 bases for V and 5 bases for J; bases not matched to a gene: 9. Germline values: CDR1 GTSNPN, CDR2 SVGIG (reference sequence). CDR3 length: 16 amino acids. The CDR3 DNA sequence: TGTGCCTGGAGTGTTTGGACGGGACTAGGGCACAATGAGCAGTTCTTC. This translates into CAWSVWTGLGHNEQFF.

DNA of the CDR3: TGTGCCAGCAGTGAGGGGATCAAGCCCCAGCATTTT. As protein: CASSEGIKPQHF. V gene TRBV25-1 combines with J gene TRBJ1-5; D remains ambiguous. The CDR3 is 12 residues long. V was clipped by 3 bases and J by 8 bases, with 8 bases between them. The germline V gene encodes CDR1 MGHDK and CDR2 SYGVNS. The full variable domain, with the rest looked up from reference TRBV25-1 and TRBJ1-5, is EADIYQTPRYLVIGTGKKITLECSQTMGHDKMYWYQQDPGMELHLIHYSYGVNSTEKGDLSSESTVSRIRTEHFPLTLESARPSHTSQYLCASSEGIKPQHFGDGTRLSIL.

The chain uses TRBV30 and TRBJ1-5; D unclear. Trimming shortened V by 1 base and J by 0 bases, and 4 bases separated the two germline ends. The germline V gene has CDR1 GTSNPN and CDR2 SVGIG (reference sequence). The CDR3 covers 13 residues. CDR3 sequence: CAWSAHSNQPQHF. The CDR3 nucleotides read TGTGCCTGGAGTGCCCATAGCAATCAGCCCCAGCATTTT.

V is TRBV30 and J is TRBJ1-2; 7 bases map to TRBD1. V lost 3 bases, J lost 6 bases, and 10 bases stayed unmatched. The CDR3 extends over 14 amino acids. Germline values: CDR1 GTSNPN, CDR2 SVGIG (reference sequence). The CDR3: CAWSTGQPLNGYTF. CDR3 bases: TGTGCCTGGAGCACGGGACAGCCACTAAATGGCTACACCTTC.

V gene TRBV30 combines with J gene TRBJ2-1; D tentatively reads TRBD1 or TRBD2 (5 bases each). The CDR3 length is 12 residues. The ends were cut back, 2 bases at V and 9 bases at J, with 11 bases in the middle. Germline assignment: CDR1 GTSNPN and CDR2 SVGIG (reference sequence). The CDR3 DNA follows: TGTGCCTGGAGTCCGGGACGTTTTGAGCAGTTCTTC. Translating gives CAWSPGRFEQFF.

The gene calls are TRBV15 and TRBJ2-6; 8 bases are shared with TRBD1. V lost 8 bases, J lost 0 bases, and 3 bases stayed unmatched. This CDR3 has 15 amino acids. Germline CDR1 is LNHNV and CDR2 is YYDKDF (reference sequence). The CDR3 spells CATGTGGSGANVLTF. CDR3 DNA: TGTGCCACCGGGACAGGAGGCTCTGGGGCCAACGTCCTGACTTTC.

For the CDR3, the DNA is TGCGCCAGCAGCCAAGATTATGAGCGTTTGAGCACTGAAGCTTTCTTT. This codes for CASSQDYERLSTEAFF. The V call is TRBV4-3, the J call TRBJ1-1, with D unresolved. This CDR3 is 16 amino acids long. V gave up 0 bases and J gave up 4 bases, with 15 bases separating them. The germline V gene encodes CDR1 LGHNA and CDR2 YSLEER.